The 25 T cell receptor beta chains below all came from one sample that was sequenced in a study of cytomegalovirus exposure and HLA in healthy donors. In the PCR, 60 Vbeta and 13 Jbeta primers were used. Sequencing used immunoSEQ multiplex PCR; TCRdb keeps in-frame clones, though not all of them. The sample holds about 160,000 clones, around 79% seen once. Material: PBMCs. Every receptor here comes from a female donor in good health and CMV-seronegative.

The rearrangement uses TRBV6-6 and TRBJ2-7, with 8 positions matching TRBD1. The CDR3 has 16 residues. With V trimmed by 5 bases and J by 3 bases, 12 bases remained unmatched. CDR1 MNHNY and CDR2 SVGAGI come from the germline V gene (reference sequence). The CDR3 is CASSPTRDRGHYEQYF. The CDR3 DNA follows: TGTGCCAGCAGTCCGACCCGAGACAGGGGACACTACGAGCAGTACTTC.

The CDR3 reads CASTERVGDEQFF. DNA for the CDR3: TGTGCCAGTACGGAGCGGGTAGGAGATGAGCAGTTCTTC. The chain recombines TRBV19 with TRBJ2-1; TRBD2 might be the D (6 bases). CDR3 size: 13 residues. V was clipped by 7 bases and J by 8 bases, with 15 bases between them. The V gene's germline CDR1 is LNHDA and CDR2 SQIVND (reference sequence).

Comments on this clone: At one of its ends the junction is not consistent with the germline gene, which may arise from a read error. The chain links TRBV7-9 to TRBJ2-7; D is unclear. The germline CDR1 and CDR2 sequences are SEHNR and FQNEAQ (reference sequence). The CDR3 consists of 10 residues. The CDR3 sequence is CIYRRYEQYF. The DNA of the CDR3 is TGCATCTACCGGCGGTACGAGCAGTACTTC. The full variable domain, with the rest looked up from reference TRBV7-9 and TRBJ2-7, is DTGVSQNPRHKITKRGQNVTFRCDPISEHNRLYWYRQTLGQGPEFLTYFQNEAQLEKSRLLSDRFSAERPKGSFSTLEIQRTEQGDSAMYLCIYRRYEQYFGPGTRLTVT.

CDR3 bases: TGCGCCAGCAGCCAAGCTGACAGGATTAGCACAGATACGCAGTATTTT. Protein sequence: CASSQADRISTDTQYF. The genes are TRBV4-1 and TRBJ2-3; the D gene is possibly TRBD1 (6 bases). The CDR3 is 16 amino acids. With 1 base removed from V and 0 bases from J, the gap between germline ends came to 11 bases. The germline V gene encodes CDR1 MGHRA and CDR2 YSYEKL.

The rearrangement joins TRBV4-3 to TRBJ2-7; D remains ambiguous. The CDR3 is 14 amino acids. V was pared by 4 bases and J by 3 bases, with 13 bases between. Germline V gives CDR1 LGHNA, CDR2 YSLEER. Here the CDR3 DNA reads TGCGCCAGCAGCCGGAGCGAGTCCATCTACGAGCAGTACTTC. Protein product: CASSRSESIYEQYF.

This chain connects TRBV2 to TRBJ2-7; 9 bases align to TRBD2. J lost 12 bases, V lost 3 bases, and 12 bases had no gene match. The CDR3 is 14 amino acids. Germline CDR1 reads SNHLY; CDR2 reads FYNNEI. The CDR3 sequence: CASSDSEQAGGLYF. The CDR3 region has the DNA TGTGCCAGCAGTGATAGTGAGCAAGCGGGGGGTCTGTACTTC.

V is TRBV7-2 and J is TRBJ1-6; no definite D call. The CDR3 has 14 amino acids. V lost 6 bases and J lost 6, with 12 bases in between. Germline-derived CDR1 and CDR2 are SGHTA and FQGNSA. The CDR3 loop is CASSLGRVNSPLHF. The CDR3, as DNA: TGTGCCAGCAGTTTGGGGAGAGTTAATTCACCCCTCCACTTT.

This clone was counted a single time. This chain joins TRBV30 and TRBJ1-1; possible D gene TRBD1, 5 bases. There are 14 residues in the CDR3. Between the trimmed V and J ends, which lost 1 base and 0 bases, there was a span of 9 bases. CDR1 is GTSNPN and CDR2 is SVGIG in the germline V gene (reference sequence). CDR3 bases: TGTGCCTGGAGTGCTGACAGACTGAACACTGAAGCTTTCTTT. Translated, it gives CAWSADRLNTEAFF.

The chain links TRBV7-3 to TRBJ2-1; TRBD2 agrees at 10 bases. CDR1 and CDR2 from the germline V gene are SGHTA and FQGTGA. The CDR3 runs to 16 residues. V lost 4 bases and J lost 6; bases outside the gene matches: 9. The chain's CDR3 is CASSSQAGGLSNEQFF. The CDR3 nucleotides read TGTGCCAGCAGCTCACAAGCGGGAGGGCTTAGCAATGAGCAGTTCTTC.

This clone came up many times. The gene calls are TRBV4-2 and TRBJ1-2; possible D gene TRBD1, 6 bases. Germline V CDR1 and CDR2: LGHNA, YNFKEQ. The CDR3 has 14 residues. V was cut by 3 bases and J by 0 bases, with 8 bases left in between. DNA of the CDR3: TGTGCCAGCAGCCAGCGGACAGCTAACTATGGCTACACCTTC. This codes for CASSQRTANYGYTF.

Only one count was recorded for this clone. V and J are TRBV11-2 and TRBJ1-2; 10 bases line up with TRBD1. Germline V lookup: CDR1 SGHAT, CDR2 FQNNGV. J lost 7 bases, V lost 5 bases, and 13 bases had no gene match. The CDR3 is made up of 16 amino acids. CDR3 sequence: CASSSIRDRGEGGYTF. Here the CDR3 DNA reads TGTGCCAGCAGCAGCATCCGGGACAGGGGAGAGGGTGGCTACACCTTC. Full variable domain (outside the CDR3, taken from reference TRBV11-2 and TRBJ1-2): EAGVAQSPRYKIIEKRQSVAFWCNPISGHATLYWYQQILGQGPKLLIQFQNNGVVDDSQLPKDRFSAERLKGVDSTLKIQPAKLEDSAVYLCASSSIRDRGEGGYTFGSGTRLTVV.

This clone was counted once. The rearrangement links TRBV9 to TRBJ2-3; no clear D gene. The CDR3 totals 17 residues. Germline values: CDR1 SGDLS, CDR2 YYNGEE. The V end was cut by 4 bases, the J end by 5 bases, with 23 bases between. The CDR3 region is CASSHEATSIARDTQYF. The CDR3 DNA is TGTGCCAGCAGCCACGAGGCTACCTCAATTGCGAGAGATACGCAGTATTTT.

Only a few counts were recorded for this clone. The chain carries TRBV7-2 and TRBJ2-2; no reliable D call. The CDR3 totals 13 residues. V was pared by 0 bases and J by 10 bases, with 9 bases between. The germline V gene has CDR1 SGHTA and CDR2 FQGNSA. In DNA form, the CDR3 reads TGTGCCAGCAGCTTAGCGGCTTTCTTGGAGCTGTTTTTT. Protein sequence: CASSLAAFLELFF.

The CDR3 DNA sequence: TGTGCCAGCAGTTTTGGGCAGTCTGACAATGAGCAGTTCTTC. Its protein product is CASSFGQSDNEQFF. This sequence joins TRBV28 and TRBJ2-1; D remains ambiguous. Per germline, CDR1 MDHEN and CDR2 SYDVKM. Between the trimmed V and J ends, which lost 3 bases and 5 bases, there was a span of 11 bases. The CDR3 is 14 residues long. Using reference TRBV28 and TRBJ2-1 for the parts outside the CDR3, the full variable domain is DVKVTQSSRYLVKRTGEKVFLECVQDMDHENMFWYRQDPGLGLRLIYFSYDVKMKEKGDIPEGYSVSREKKERFSLILESASTNQTSMYLCASSFGQSDNEQFFGPGTRLTVL.

The chain employs TRBV6-6 and TRBJ1-1; 9 nucleotides agree with TRBD1. Germline CDR1 is MNHNY and CDR2 is SVGAGI (reference sequence). The J segment lost 4 bases and the V segment lost 2 bases, leaving 5 bases of the junction unmatched. The CDR3 has 15 amino acids. The CDR3, as DNA: TGTGCCAGCAGTTACCCGGACAGGGGTCGCACTGAAGCTTTCTTT. It specifies CASSYPDRGRTEAFF.

This clone has just a few counts. This rearrangement joins TRBV29-1 to TRBJ2-1, with D possibly TRBD2 on 5 matching bases. V lost 2 bases and J lost 7, with 18 bases in between. Germline loops: CDR1 SQVTM, CDR2 ANQGSEA. The CDR3 loop spans 15 amino acids. CDR3 bases: TGCAGCGTTGAATATCGGCGATGGAGAGGGAATGAGCAGTTCTTC. Amino acids: CSVEYRRWRGNEQFF.

The V call is TRBV13, the J call TRBJ2-3, with 13 bases lining up with TRBD2. J lost 2 bases, V lost 5 bases, and 10 bases had no gene match. Germline V CDR1 and CDR2: PRHDT, FYEKMQ (reference sequence). The CDR3 consists of 18 residues. The CDR3 nucleotides read TGTGCCAGCAGCCTAACGACTAGCGGGGGGTTAAACACAGATACGCAGTATTTT. The encoded protein is CASSLTTSGGLNTDTQYF.

V and J are TRBV9 and TRBJ2-1, with 8 bases lining up with TRBD1. Per germline, CDR1 SGDLS and CDR2 YYNGEE. The CDR3 sequence is 15 residues long. The junction had 1 base not matched to a gene; V was cut back by 2 bases and J by 0 bases. DNA for the CDR3: TGTGCCAGCAGCGTCGGACAGGGCTCCTACAATGAGCAGTTCTTC. This sequence encodes CASSVGQGSYNEQFF.

This clone was recorded once. V and J are TRBV21-1 and TRBJ2-1; the table calls TRBD2, which could not be checked here. TRBV21-1 is designated a pseudogene. The CDR3 is made up of 13 amino acids. In nucleotides, the CDR3 is TGTGCCCTCCTGGCGGGAGGGCCCCATGAGCAGTTCTTC. This sequence encodes CALLAGGPHEQFF.

The rearrangement links TRBV4-3 to TRBJ1-3; D is uncertain. The germline gives CDR1 LGHNA, CDR2 YSLEER. CDR3 length equals 16 residues. V was pared by 0 bases and J by 2 bases, with 11 bases between. CDR3 residues: CASSQDWRGTGNTIYF. In nucleotides, the CDR3 is TGCGCCAGCAGCCAAGACTGGCGGGGTACTGGAAACACCATATATTTT.

A few counts support this clone. CDR3 in DNA: TGTGCCAGCAGCTTCCAGACAGGGGGATCCGAAGCTTTCTTT. It yields the protein CASSFQTGGSEAFF. This chain uses TRBV7-3 with TRBJ1-1; 9 bases are a match to TRBD1. The CDR3 consists of 14 residues. The germline V gene has CDR1 SGHTA and CDR2 FQGTGA. With 3 bases clipped from V and 8 bases from J, the junction kept 7 bases outside the gene matches.

The chain links TRBV4-1 to TRBJ1-3, with D possibly TRBD1 on 5 matching bases. Germline CDR1 and CDR2: MGHRA and YSYEKL. The CDR3 runs to 15 residues. V lost 4 bases, J lost 8 bases, and 18 bases lay in between. CDR3 amino acids: CASSPLGQEGYTIYF. CDR3 sequence (DNA): TGCGCCAGCAGCCCCTTGGGGCAGGAAGGATACACCATATATTTT.

The genes are TRBV29-1 and TRBJ1-4, with 7 nucleotides matching TRBD1. J lost 5 bases, V lost 4 bases, and 10 bases had no gene match. The germline V gene encodes CDR1 SQVTM and CDR2 ANQGSEA. This CDR3 contains 15 residues. Written as DNA, the CDR3 is TGCAGCGTTGCCCTTTCAGGGGGAAGGAATGAAAAACTGTTTTTT. Translated: CSVALSGGRNEKLFF.

V usage is TRBV5-1 and J usage is TRBJ2-1; 11 nucleotides align to TRBD2. Germline lookup yields CDR1 SGHRS and CDR2 YFSETQ. The CDR3 has 16 residues. The V segment lost 0 bases and the J segment 4 bases; nucleotides outside the gene matches: 3. The CDR3 bases are TGCGCCAGCAGCTTGGAGCTAGCGGGAGGTTACAATGAGCAGTTCTTC. Protein sequence: CASSLELAGGYNEQFF. Full variable domain (outside the CDR3, taken from reference TRBV5-1 and TRBJ2-1): KAGVTQTPRYLIKTRGQQVTLSCSPISGHRSVSWYQQTPGQGLQFLFEYFSETQRNKGNFPGRFSGRQFSNSRSEMNVSTLELGDSALYLCASSLELAGGYNEQFFGPGTRLTVL.

The chain employs TRBV7-2 and TRBJ2-7; weak D call: TRBD1 (6 bases). Germline values: CDR1 SGHTA, CDR2 FQGNSA. The V gene lost 5 bases and the J gene lost 9 bases, with 23 bases spanning the gap. The CDR3 has 15 amino acids. The chain's CDR3 is CASSGGGRVRQGQYF. The CDR3 DNA is TGTGCCAGCAGCGGTGGGGGCAGAGTTCGCCAAGGGCAGTACTTC.